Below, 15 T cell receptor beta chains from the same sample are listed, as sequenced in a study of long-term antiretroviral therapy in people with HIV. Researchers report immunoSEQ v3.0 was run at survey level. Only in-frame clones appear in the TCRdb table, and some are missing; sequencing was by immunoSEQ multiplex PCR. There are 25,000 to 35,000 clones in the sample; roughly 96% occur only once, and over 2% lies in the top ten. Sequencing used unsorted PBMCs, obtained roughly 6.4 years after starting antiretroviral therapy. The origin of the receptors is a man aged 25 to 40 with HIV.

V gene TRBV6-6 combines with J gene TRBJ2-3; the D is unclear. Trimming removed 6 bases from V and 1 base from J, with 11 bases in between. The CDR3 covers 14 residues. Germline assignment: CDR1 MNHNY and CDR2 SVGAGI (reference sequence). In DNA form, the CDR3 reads TGTGCCAGCAGCCGACCGGGCGGCACAGATACGCAGTATTTT. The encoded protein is CASSRPGGTDTQYF.

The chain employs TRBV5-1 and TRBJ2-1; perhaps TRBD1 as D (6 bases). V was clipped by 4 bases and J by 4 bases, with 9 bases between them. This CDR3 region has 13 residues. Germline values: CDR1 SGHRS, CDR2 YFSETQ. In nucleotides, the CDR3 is TGCGCCAGCAGCGCCGGACAGTACAATGAGCAGTTCTTC. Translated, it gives CASSAGQYNEQFF.

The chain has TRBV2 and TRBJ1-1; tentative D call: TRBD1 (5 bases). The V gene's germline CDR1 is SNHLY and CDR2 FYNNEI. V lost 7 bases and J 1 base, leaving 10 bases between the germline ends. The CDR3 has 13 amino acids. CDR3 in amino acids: CASTGLSNTEAFF. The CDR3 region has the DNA TGTGCCAGCACGGGGCTGTCGAACACTGAAGCTTTCTTT.

CDR3: CASSAGTGQNSPLHF. CDR3 DNA sequence: TGTGCCAGCAGCGCTGGGACAGGGCAAAATTCACCCCTCCACTTT. The chain links TRBV9 to TRBJ1-6; 9 bases align to TRBD1. Losses at the gene ends were 3 bases for V and 7 bases for J; bases not matched to a gene: 5. The CDR3 covers 15 residues. Germline assignment: CDR1 SGDLS and CDR2 YYNGEE.

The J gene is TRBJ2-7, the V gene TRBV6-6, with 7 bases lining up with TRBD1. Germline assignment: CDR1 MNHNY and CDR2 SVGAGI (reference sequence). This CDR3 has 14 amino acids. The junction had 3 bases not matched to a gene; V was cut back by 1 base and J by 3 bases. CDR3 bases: TGTGCCAGCAGTTACTATCAGGGGGACTACGAGCAGTACTTC. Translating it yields CASSYYQGDYEQYF.

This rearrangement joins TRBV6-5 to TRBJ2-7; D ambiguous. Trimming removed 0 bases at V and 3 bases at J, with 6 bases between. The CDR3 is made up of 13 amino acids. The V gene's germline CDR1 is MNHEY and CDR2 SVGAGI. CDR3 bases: TGTGCCAGCAGTTACTCAGGGTACTACGAGCAGTACTTC. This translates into CASSYSGYYEQYF.

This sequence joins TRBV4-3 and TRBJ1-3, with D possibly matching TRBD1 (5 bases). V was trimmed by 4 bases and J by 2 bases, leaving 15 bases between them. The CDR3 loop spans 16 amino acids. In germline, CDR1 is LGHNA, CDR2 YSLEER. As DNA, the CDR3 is TGCGCCAGCAGCCGTATGGGAGGGACCGCTGGAAACACCATATATTTT. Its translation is CASSRMGGTAGNTIYF.

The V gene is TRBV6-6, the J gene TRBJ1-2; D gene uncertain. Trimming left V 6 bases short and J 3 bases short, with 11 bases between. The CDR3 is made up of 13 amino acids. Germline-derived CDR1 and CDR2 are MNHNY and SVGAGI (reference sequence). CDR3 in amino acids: CASRSQADYGYTF. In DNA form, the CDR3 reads TGTGCCAGCAGATCTCAGGCGGACTATGGCTACACCTTC.

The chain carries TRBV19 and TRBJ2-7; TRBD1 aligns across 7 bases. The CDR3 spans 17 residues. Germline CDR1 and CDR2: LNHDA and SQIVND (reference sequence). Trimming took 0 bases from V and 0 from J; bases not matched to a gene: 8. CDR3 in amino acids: CASSIEVIGQASYEQYF. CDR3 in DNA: TGTGCCAGTAGTATAGAAGTCATAGGACAGGCCTCCTACGAGCAGTACTTC.

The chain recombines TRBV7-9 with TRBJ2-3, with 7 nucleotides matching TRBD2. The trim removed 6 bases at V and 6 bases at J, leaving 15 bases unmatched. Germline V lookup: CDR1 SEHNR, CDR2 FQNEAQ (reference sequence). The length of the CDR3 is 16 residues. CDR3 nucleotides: TGTGCCAGCAGAACTCTAGGGGAGGGAATTGTGGATACGCAGTATTTT. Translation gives CASRTLGEGIVDTQYF.

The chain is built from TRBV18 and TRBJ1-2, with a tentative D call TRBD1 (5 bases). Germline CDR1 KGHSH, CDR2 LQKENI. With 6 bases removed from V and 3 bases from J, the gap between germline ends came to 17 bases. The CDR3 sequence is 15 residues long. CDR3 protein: CASSTIREIDYGYTF. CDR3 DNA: TGTGCCAGCTCTACCATCAGGGAGATTGACTATGGCTACACCTTC.

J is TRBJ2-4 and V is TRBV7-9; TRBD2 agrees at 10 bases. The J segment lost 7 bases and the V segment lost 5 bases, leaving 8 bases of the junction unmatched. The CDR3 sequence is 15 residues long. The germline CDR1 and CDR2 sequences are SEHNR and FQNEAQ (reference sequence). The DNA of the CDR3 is TGTGCCAGCAGCCGGCCCGGACTAGCGGAGAACATTCAGTACTTC. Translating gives CASSRPGLAENIQYF.

CDR3 in amino acids: CASSDPGQTILSGNTIYF. The CDR3 DNA sequence: TGTGCCAGCAGCGATCCGGGACAGACAATTCTCTCTGGAAACACCATATATTTT. This chain uses TRBV7-8 with TRBJ1-3; TRBD1 matches at 7 bases. From germline, CDR1 is SGHVS and CDR2 FQNEAQ. The length of the CDR3 is 18 residues. With V trimmed by 5 bases and J by 0 bases, 13 bases remained unmatched.

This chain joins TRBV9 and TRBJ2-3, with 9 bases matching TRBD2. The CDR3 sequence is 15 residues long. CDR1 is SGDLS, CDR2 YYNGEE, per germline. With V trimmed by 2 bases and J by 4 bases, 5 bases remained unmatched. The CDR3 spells CASSVGSGGSDTQYF. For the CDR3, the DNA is TGTGCCAGCAGCGTTGGTAGCGGGGGCTCAGATACGCAGTATTTT.

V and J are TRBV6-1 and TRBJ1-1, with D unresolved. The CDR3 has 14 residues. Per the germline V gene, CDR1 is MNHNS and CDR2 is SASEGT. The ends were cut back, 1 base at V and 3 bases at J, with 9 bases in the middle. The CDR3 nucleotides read TGTGCCAGCAGTGAAGTGCTTCGGGACACTGAAGCTTTCTTT. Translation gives CASSEVLRDTEAFF.